This TCR beta chain derives from a study of CDR3 diversity in severe acne. One entry per CDR3 protein results from TCRdb running MiXCR on the PCR reads. Among under 95,000 distinct CDR3 sequences, about 48% were seen once, and the ten largest hold over 9.5%. The CDR3 is 13 residues long. CDR1 and CDR2 from the germline V gene are LGHNT and FRNRAP. V trimming: 6 bases; J trimming: 2 bases; junction bases outside the gene matches: 4. This TCR was sampled from a male donor in good health, serving as a control. The sequenced material came from blood. The V call is TRBV12-5, the J call TRBJ2-7; 7 positions match TRBD2. CDR3 in amino acids: CASGVTSTYEQYF. As DNA, the CDR3 is TGTGCTAGTGGGGTGACTAGCACCTACGAGCAGTACTTC.